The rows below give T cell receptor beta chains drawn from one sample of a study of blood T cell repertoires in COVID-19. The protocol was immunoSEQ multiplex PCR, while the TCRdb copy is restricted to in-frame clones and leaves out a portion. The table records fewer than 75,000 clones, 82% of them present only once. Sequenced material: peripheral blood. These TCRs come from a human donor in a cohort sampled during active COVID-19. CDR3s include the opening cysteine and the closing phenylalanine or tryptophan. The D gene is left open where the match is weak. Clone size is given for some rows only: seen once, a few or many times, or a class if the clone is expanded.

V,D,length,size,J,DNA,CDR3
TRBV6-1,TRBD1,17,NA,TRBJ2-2,TGTGCCAGCAGTGAGTGGGACAGGAAAAGAAACACCGGGGAGCTGTTTTTT,CASSEWDRKRNTGELFF
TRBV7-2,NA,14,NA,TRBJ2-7,TGTGCCAGCAGCTGGCAGGGGACATCCTACGAGCAGTACTTC,CASSWQGTSYEQYF
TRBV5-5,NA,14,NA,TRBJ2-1,TGTGCCAGCAGCTTGGGCGCGGCAGTTAATGAGCAGTTCTTC,CASSLGAAVNEQFF
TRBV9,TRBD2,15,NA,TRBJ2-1,TGTGCCAGCAGCATACTAGCGGGGGGGCAGGATGAGCAGTTCTTC,CASSILAGGQDEQFF
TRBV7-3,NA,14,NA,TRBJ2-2,TGTGCCAGCAGCCTACAGCCGAACACCGGGGAGCTGTTTTTT,CASSLQPNTGELFF
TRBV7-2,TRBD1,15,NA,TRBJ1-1,TGTGCCAGCAACTATGGGAACAGGGGATCCACTGAAGCTTTCTTT,CASNYGNRGSTEAFF
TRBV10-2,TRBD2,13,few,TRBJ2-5,TGCGCCAGCTGGGGCGGGGGGGGAGAGACCCAGTACTTC,CASWGGGGETQYF
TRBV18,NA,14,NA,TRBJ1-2,TGTGCCAGCTCACCAGGTAACAGGAACTATGGCTACACCTTC,CASSPGNRNYGYTF
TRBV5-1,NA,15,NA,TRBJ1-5,TGCGCCAGCAGCCGTTCCGGAGGAGGCGGTCAGCCCCAGCATTTT,CASSRSGGGGQPQHF
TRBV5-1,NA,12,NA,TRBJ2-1,TGCGCCAGCAGCTTGGCCACCGGGGAGCAGTTCTTC,CASSLATGEQFF
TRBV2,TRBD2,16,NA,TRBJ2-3,TGTGCCAGCCTAGCGGGGGAAGTTGGAAGCACAGATACGCAGTATTTT,CASLAGEVGSTDTQYF
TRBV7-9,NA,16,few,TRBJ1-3,TGTGCCAGCAGCTTAGCGCCTAGCAGAGTTGGAAACACCATATATTTT,CASSLAPSRVGNTIYF
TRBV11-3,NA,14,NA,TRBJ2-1,TGTGCCAGCAGCTTAGAAGCGTACAACAATGAGCAGTTCTTC,CASSLEAYNNEQFF
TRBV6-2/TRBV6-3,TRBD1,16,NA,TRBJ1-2,TGTGCCAGCAGTAAAATTGGGACAGGAAAAAACTATGGCTACACCTTC,CASSKIGTGKNYGYTF
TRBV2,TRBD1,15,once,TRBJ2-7,TGTGCCAGCAGTGCACCCAGGGGGCTATCCTACGAGCAGTACTTC,CASSAPRGLSYEQYF
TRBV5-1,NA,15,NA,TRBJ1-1,TGCGCCAGCAGCGTGGGACTCGGGTCTAACACTGAAGCTTTCTTT,CASSVGLGSNTEAFF
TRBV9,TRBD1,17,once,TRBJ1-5,TGTGCCAGCAGCGCGGGACAGGGATGGGGTAGCAATCAGCCCCAGCATTTT,CASSAGQGWGSNQPQHF
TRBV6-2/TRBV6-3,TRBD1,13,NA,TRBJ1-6,TGTGCCAGCAGCTGGACAGGGGATTCACCCCTCCACTTT,CASSWTGDSPLHF
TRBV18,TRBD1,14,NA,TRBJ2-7,TGTGCCAGCTCACCGGCGACAGGGGGCGACGAGCAGTACTTC,CASSPATGGDEQYF
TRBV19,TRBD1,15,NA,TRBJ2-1,TGTGCCAGTAGTATAGGGACAGGGCTTTACAATGAGCAGTTCTTC,CASSIGTGLYNEQFF
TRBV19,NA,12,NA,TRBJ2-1,TGTGCCAGTAGTATGGATCTCACTACTCGGATCTTC,CASSMDLTTRIF
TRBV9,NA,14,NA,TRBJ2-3,TGTGCCAGCAGCGTAGGAACAGGCACAGATACGCAGTATTTT,CASSVGTGTDTQYF
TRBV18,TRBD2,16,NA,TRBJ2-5,TGTGCCAGCTCACCAACTCTAGCGGGGGGAGAAGAGACCCAGTACTTC,CASSPTLAGGEETQYF
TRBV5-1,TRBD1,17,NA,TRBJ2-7,TGCGCCAGCAGCTTGGGGCCGACAGGGGGGATTCCCTACGAGCAGTACTTC,CASSLGPTGGIPYEQYF
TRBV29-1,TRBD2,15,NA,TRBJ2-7,TGCAGCGTCCGGGGGGGACAACGCTACACCTACGAGCAGTACTTC,CSVRGGQRYTYEQYF
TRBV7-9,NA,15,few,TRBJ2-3,TGTGCCAGCAGCTTAGATCAGGGGACGACAGATACGCAGTATTTT,CASSLDQGTTDTQYF
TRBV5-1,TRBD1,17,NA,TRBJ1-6,TGCGCCAGCAGCGCCAACTCCGGGACAGGGGGCGGTTCACCCCTCCACTTT,CASSANSGTGGGSPLHF
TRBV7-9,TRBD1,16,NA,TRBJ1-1,TGTGCCAGCAGCAGCCCCGGGGACAGCCTGAACACTGAAGCTTTCTTT,CASSSPGDSLNTEAFF
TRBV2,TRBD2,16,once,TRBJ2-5,TGTGCCAGCAGCGTAGGACTAGCGGCGTCCCAAGAGACCCAGTACTTC,CASSVGLAASQETQYF
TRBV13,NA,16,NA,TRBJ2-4,TGTGCCACTACTAACCGGGGGGCCCATATCAAAAACATTCAGTACTTC,CATTNRGAHIKNIQYF